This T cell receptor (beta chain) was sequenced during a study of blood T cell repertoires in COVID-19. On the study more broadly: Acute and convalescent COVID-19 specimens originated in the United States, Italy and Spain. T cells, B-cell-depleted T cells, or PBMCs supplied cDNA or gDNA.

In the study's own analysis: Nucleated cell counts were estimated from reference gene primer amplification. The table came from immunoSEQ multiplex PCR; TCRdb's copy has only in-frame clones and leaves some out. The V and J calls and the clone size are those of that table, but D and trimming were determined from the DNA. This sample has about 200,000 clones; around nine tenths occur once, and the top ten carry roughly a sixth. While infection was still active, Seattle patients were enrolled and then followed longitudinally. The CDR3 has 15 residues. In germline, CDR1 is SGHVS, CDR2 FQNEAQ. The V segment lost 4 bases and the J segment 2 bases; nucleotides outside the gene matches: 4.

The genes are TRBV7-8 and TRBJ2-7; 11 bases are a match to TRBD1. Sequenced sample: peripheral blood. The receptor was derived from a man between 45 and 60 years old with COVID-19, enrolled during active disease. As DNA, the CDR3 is TGTGCCAGCAGCTACGGACAGGGGGCCCCCTACGAGCAGTACTTC. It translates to CASSYGQGAPYEQYF.